This T cell receptor (beta chain) was found in a study of metastatic and nonmetastatic thyroid tumors. Study-level information: Samples came from malignant and benign thyroid patients, and repertoires were compared across blood and tumor or nodule tissue. Study conclusions and caveats: When malignant thyroid tumors were compared with benign nodules, TCR beta diversity was reportedly significantly higher in the malignant tumors. This held in both blood and tumor samples.

No patient had received any treatment before thyroid surgery. This clone was detected only a few times. Its antigen remains unknown. Via MiXCR, TCRdb re-called the PCR reads. In the table there are 7,000 or so clones, 30% to 45% of which are singletons. Trimming pared 0 bases from V and 2 bases from J, leaving 9 bases between. The CDR3 is made up of 14 amino acids. Looked up from germline, CDR1 is SGHRS and CDR2 is YFSETQ. Sequencing was carried out using tumor tissue. The J gene is TRBJ2-7, the V gene TRBV5-1; D is unresolved. The TCR comes from a female donor with papillary thyroid cancer or a benign thyroid nodule (not recorded which). Some clones in this sample may be carry-over from other donors' samples. The CDR3: CASSLGGKPYEQYF. The CDR3, as DNA: TGCGCCAGCAGCTTGGGCGGAAAACCCTACGAGCAGTACTTC.